Presented here are 18 T cell receptor beta chains from one specimen sequenced in a study of T cells in narcolepsy (dated by TCRdb to the late 2010s). Library prep was done by the immunoSEQ multiplex PCR assay. TCRdb provides this immuneACCESS table in a form limited to in-frame rearrangements. Some clones are lacking; in checked studies, under half of them reflect an unresolved V gene, and why the rest are absent is not known. The sample records tens of thousands of clones, 82% of which are singletons. The ten largest clones add up to around 2.3% of the sample. The sample comprised CD45RA- memory CD4+ T cells from PBMCs. The meaning of the sample's cell subset or site label: memory T cells sorted ex vivo from peripheral blood. Receptor source: a human donor with narcolepsy.

The chain combines TRBV6-6 with TRBJ2-3; 10 bases are shared with TRBD1. The junction had 7 bases not matched to a gene; V was cut back by 5 bases and J by 5 bases. Germline V gene sequence: CDR1 MNHNY, CDR2 SVGAGI (reference sequence). The CDR3 length is 15 residues. CDR3 sequence: CASSLGGQGQDTQYF. The CDR3, as DNA: TGTGCCAGCAGTCTCGGGGGACAGGGGCAAGATACGCAGTATTTT.

The CDR3 nucleotides are TGTGCCCGAGGGGGGCGCGATGGAAACACCATATATTTT. Residues: CARGGRDGNTIYF. The chain uses TRBV30 and TRBJ1-3; maybe TRBD1 (6 bases). The germline gives CDR1 GTSNPN, CDR2 SVGIG (reference sequence). This CDR3 spans 13 amino acids. Trimming shortened V by 8 bases and J by 3 bases, and 14 bases separated the two germline ends.

The chain joins TRBV7-2 to TRBJ1-1; TRBD1 agrees at 7 bases. Germline V gene sequence: CDR1 SGHTA, CDR2 FQGNSA. The V gene end was trimmed by 5 bases and the J gene end by 11 bases; junction bases not matched to a gene: 29. The CDR3 is 19 amino acids. The CDR3 loop reads CASSPPREGGALMGYLAFF. In DNA, the CDR3 is TGTGCCAGCAGCCCCCCCCGTGAAGGGGGCGCATTAATGGGGTATCTGGCTTTCTTT.

The V call is TRBV28, the J call TRBJ2-7; D not resolved. This CDR3 region has 12 residues. Germline CDR1 reads MDHEN; CDR2 reads SYDVKM. In nucleotides, the CDR3 is TGTGCGGCAGCACCTTCGACCTACGAGCAGTACTTC. This translates into CAAAPSTYEQYF. Full variable domain (rest looked up from reference TRBV28 and TRBJ2-7): DVKVTQSSRYLVKRTGEKVFLECVQDMDHENMFWYRQDPGLGLRLIYFSYDVKMKEKGDIPEGYSVSREKKERFSLILESASTNQTSMYLCAAAPSTYEQYFGPGTRLTVT.

The CDR3: CASSLVVPTGNTIYF. In nucleotides, the CDR3 is TGTGCCAGCAGCTTGGTGGTTCCTACTGGAAACACCATATATTTT. The chain joins TRBV5-5 to TRBJ1-3; no reliable D call. The length of the CDR3 is 15 residues. V was pared by 0 bases and J by 2 bases, with 9 bases between. Germline assignment: CDR1 SGHKS and CDR2 YYEKEE (reference sequence).

The chain combines TRBV30 with TRBJ2-7; D uncertain. Germline V gene sequence: CDR1 GTSNPN, CDR2 SVGIG (reference sequence). CDR3 length: 14 amino acids. Trimming took 4 bases from V and 3 from J, leaving 16 bases between them. CDR3 nucleotides: TGTGCCTGGACCCGGTCAGGAATACTCTACGAGCAGTACTTC. This codes for CAWTRSGILYEQYF. The whole variable domain, filled in from reference TRBV30 and TRBJ2-7, reads SQTIHQWPATLVQPVGSPLSLECTVEGTSNPNLYWYRQAAGRGLQLLFYSVGIGQISSEVPQNLSASRPQDRQFILSSKKLLLSDSGFYLCAWTRSGILYEQYFGPGTRLTVT.

The V gene is TRBV5-4, the J gene TRBJ1-1; perhaps TRBD1 as D (5 bases). Trimming removed 0 bases at V and 4 bases at J, with 16 bases between. This CDR3 is built from 16 residues. Per the germline V gene, CDR1 is SGHNT and CDR2 is YYREEE (reference sequence). CDR3 in amino acids: CASSLEGALRPTEAFF. Here the CDR3 DNA reads TGTGCCAGCAGCTTGGAAGGGGCGCTTCGCCCCACTGAAGCTTTCTTT.

This clone has a handful of counts. The chain joins TRBV6-6 to TRBJ2-1, with D tentatively TRBD2 (6 bases). The CDR3 runs 15 residues. V lost 0 bases, J lost 5 bases, and 11 bases lay in between. Looked up from germline, CDR1 is MNHNY and CDR2 is SVGAGI (reference sequence). The CDR3 spells CASSYSKGTHNEQFF. DNA of the CDR3: TGTGCCAGCAGTTACTCAAAGGGGACTCACAATGAGCAGTTCTTC.

This chain links TRBV7-8 with TRBJ1-4; D remains ambiguous. Germline-derived CDR1 and CDR2 are SGHVS and FQNEAQ. CDR3 length: 14 residues. The V end lost 5 bases, the J end lost 15 bases, and 22 bases lay between the germline ends. The DNA for the CDR3 is TGTGCCAGCAGCCCGACCAGGCAGGCCAAGGGAGTGTTTTTT. Residues: CASSPTRQAKGVFF.

V and J are TRBV29-1 and TRBJ2-5; 7 nucleotides agree with TRBD2. V was pared by 5 bases and J by 6 bases, with 9 bases of the junction left unmatched. The CDR3 is 13 amino acids. Germline V CDR1 and CDR2: SQVTM, ANQGSEA. CDR3 DNA: TGCAGCGTTCAACTAGCGAGGTTGAAGACCCAGTACTTC. Residues: CSVQLARLKTQYF.

This chain joins TRBV11-2 and TRBJ1-2, with a possible D match to TRBD1 (5 bases). This CDR3 contains 14 residues. The ends were cut back, 1 base at V and 8 bases at J, with 14 bases in the middle. Germline loops: CDR1 SGHAT, CDR2 FQNNGV. The CDR3 coding sequence is TGTGCCAGCAGCTTAGGTCTACAGGATAGGGGCTACACCTTC. This translates into CASSLGLQDRGYTF.

The genes are TRBV4-2 and TRBJ2-1; D ambiguous. This CDR3 is 18 amino acids long. Trimming removed 0 bases from V and 2 bases from J, with 17 bases in between. CDR1 and CDR2 from the germline V gene are LGHNA and YNFKEQ. CDR3 DNA sequence: TGTGCCAGCAGCCAAGATTTGGCCGGCGACCACACCTACAATGAGCAGTTCTTC. Translating gives CASSQDLAGDHTYNEQFF.

The chain joins TRBV5-1 to TRBJ1-4; D perhaps matches TRBD1 (6 bases). Germline V gives CDR1 SGHRS, CDR2 YFSETQ. The CDR3 is 15 amino acids. Trimming stripped 4 bases from V and 4 bases from J, with 14 bases between. The CDR3 nucleotides are TGCGCCAGCAGCCAGGACAGCGCGCTTAATGAAAAACTGTTTTTT. Translating it yields CASSQDSALNEKLFF.

This clone was seen once. The chain carries TRBV27 and TRBJ2-1; D is possibly TRBD2 (5 bases). This CDR3 spans 12 amino acids. V lost 6 bases to trimming and J lost 8 bases, with 11 bases between them. CDR1 and CDR2 (germline): MNHEY, SMNVEV (reference sequence). The CDR3 here is CASRGWEHEQFF. The CDR3 region has the DNA TGTGCCAGCAGGGGCTGGGAGCATGAGCAGTTCTTC.

The genes are TRBV5-1 and TRBJ2-7, with D unresolved. The CDR3 is 9 residues long. V was pared by 6 bases and J by 9 bases, with 7 bases between. Germline CDR1 is SGHRS and CDR2 is YFSETQ. The CDR3 DNA is TGCGCCAGCACATCGAGGCAGTACTTC. The encoded protein is CASTSRQYF.

In regard to this clone: A junction end diverges from the germline sequence, so it may reflect a read error. CDR3 region: CASSYAKGEALF. The DNA for the CDR3 is TGTGCCAGCAGTTACGCTAAGGGAGAAGCTCTCTTT. The chain is built from TRBV6-6 and TRBJ1-1, with no clear D. Germline values: CDR1 MNHNY, CDR2 SVGAGI (reference sequence). The CDR3 has 12 amino acids.

The chain has TRBV11-1 and TRBJ2-2, with D possibly matching TRBD1 (6 bases). V shed 0 bases and J shed 4 bases, with 18 bases lying between them. Germline V gene sequence: CDR1 SGHAT, CDR2 FQDESV (reference sequence). CDR3 size: 18 residues. In DNA, the CDR3 is TGTGCCAGCAGCTTAGCCCAGGGAGTCCGAGGGGGCACCGGGGAGCTGTTTTTT. Translating gives CASSLAQGVRGGTGELFF.

V gene TRBV5-1 combines with J gene TRBJ2-5, with D perhaps TRBD1 or TRBD2 (5 bases each). The V gene lost 6 bases and the J gene lost 3 bases, with 6 bases spanning the gap. Germline-derived CDR1 and CDR2 are SGHRS and YFSETQ. The CDR3 extends over 11 amino acids. The CDR3 loop is CASMGEETQYF. CDR3 nucleotides: TGCGCCAGCATGGGGGAAGAGACCCAGTACTTC.